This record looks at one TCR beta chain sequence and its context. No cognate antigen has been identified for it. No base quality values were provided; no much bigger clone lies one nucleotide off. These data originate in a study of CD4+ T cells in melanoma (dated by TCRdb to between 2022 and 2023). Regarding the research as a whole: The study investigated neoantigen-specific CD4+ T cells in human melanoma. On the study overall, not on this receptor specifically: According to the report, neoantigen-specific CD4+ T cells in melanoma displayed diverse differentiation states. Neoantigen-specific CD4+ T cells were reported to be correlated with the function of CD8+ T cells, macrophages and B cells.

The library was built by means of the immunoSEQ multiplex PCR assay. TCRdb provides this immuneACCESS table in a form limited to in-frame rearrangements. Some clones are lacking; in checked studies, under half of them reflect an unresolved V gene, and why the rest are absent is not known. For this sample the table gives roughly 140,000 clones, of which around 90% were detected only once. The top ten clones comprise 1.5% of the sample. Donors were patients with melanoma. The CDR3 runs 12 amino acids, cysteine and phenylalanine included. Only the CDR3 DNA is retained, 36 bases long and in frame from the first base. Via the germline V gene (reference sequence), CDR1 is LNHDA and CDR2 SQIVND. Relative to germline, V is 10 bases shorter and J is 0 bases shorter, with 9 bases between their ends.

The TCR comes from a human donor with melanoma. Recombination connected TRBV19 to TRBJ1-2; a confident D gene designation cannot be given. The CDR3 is CATGRANYGYTF. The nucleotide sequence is TGTGCCACGGGAAGAGCTAACTATGGCTACACCTTC.